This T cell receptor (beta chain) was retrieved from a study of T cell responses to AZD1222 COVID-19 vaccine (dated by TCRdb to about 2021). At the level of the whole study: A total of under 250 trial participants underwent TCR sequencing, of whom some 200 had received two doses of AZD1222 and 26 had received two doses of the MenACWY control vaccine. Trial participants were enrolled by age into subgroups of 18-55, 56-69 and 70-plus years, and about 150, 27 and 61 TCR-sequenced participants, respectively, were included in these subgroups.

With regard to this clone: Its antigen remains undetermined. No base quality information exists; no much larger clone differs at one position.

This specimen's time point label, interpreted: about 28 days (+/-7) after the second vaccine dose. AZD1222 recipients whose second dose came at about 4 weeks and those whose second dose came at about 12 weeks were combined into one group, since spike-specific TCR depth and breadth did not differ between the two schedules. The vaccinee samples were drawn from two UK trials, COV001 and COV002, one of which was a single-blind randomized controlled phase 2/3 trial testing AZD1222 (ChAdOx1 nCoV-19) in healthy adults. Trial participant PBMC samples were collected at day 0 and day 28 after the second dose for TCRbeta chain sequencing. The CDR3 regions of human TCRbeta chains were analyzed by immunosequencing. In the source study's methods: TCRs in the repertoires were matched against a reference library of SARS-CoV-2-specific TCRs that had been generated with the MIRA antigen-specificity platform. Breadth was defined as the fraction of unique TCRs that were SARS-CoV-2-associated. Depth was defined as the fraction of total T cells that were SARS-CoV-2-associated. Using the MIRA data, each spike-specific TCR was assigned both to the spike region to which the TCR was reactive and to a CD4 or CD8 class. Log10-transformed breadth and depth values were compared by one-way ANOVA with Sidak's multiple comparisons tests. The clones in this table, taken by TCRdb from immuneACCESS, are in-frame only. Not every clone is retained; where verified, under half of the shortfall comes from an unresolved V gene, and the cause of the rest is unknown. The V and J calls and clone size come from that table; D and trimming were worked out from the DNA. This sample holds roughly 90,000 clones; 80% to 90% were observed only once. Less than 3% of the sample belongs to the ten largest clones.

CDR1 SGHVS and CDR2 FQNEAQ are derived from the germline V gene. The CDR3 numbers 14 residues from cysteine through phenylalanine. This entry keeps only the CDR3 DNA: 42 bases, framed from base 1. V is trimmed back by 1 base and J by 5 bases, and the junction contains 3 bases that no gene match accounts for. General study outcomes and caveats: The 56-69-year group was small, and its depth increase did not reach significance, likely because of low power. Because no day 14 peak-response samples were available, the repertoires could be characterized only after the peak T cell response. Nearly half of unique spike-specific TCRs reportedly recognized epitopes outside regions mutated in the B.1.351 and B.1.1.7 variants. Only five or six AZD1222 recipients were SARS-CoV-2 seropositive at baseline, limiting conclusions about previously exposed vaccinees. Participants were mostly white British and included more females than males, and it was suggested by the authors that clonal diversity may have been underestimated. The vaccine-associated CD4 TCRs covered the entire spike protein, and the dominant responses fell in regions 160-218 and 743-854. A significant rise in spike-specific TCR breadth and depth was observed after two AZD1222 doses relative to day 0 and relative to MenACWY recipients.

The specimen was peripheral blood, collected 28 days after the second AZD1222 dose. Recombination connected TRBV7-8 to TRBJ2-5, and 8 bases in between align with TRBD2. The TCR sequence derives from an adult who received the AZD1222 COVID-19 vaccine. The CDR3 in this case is CASSLGTSRETQYF. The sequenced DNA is TGTGCCAGCAGCTTAGGGACTAGCCGGGAGACCCAGTACTTC.